Following are 7 T cell receptor beta chains from one sample sequenced in a study of T cells in Graves' hyperthyroidism and ophthalmopathy. RNA transcripts yielded amplified TCR beta CDR3 regions. The primer set for the first-round RT-PCR of the TCR CDR3 was HTBI. TCRdb reprocessed the multiplex PCR reads with MiXCR, giving one entry per CDR3 protein. The sample lists some 740,000 distinct CDR3 sequences; around 13% were seen once. Sequenced: blood. These receptor sequences come from a woman younger than 30 with Graves' hyperthyroidism.

The chain couples TRBV3-1 to TRBJ2-3, with 12 bases aligning to TRBD2. The V and J ends lost 3 bases and 5 bases, in that order; junction bases with no gene match: 9. The CDR3 extends over 17 amino acids. The V gene's germline CDR1 is LGHDT and CDR2 YNNKEL (reference sequence). CDR3 amino acids: CASSQRRLAGGEDTQYF. In nucleotides, the CDR3 is TGTGCCAGCAGCCAGAGGCGGCTAGCGGGAGGGGAAGATACGCAGTATTTT.

The rearrangement joins TRBV25-1 to TRBJ2-7; TRBD1 aligns across 11 bases. The CDR3 length is 17 residues. V lost 3 bases and J lost 4; bases outside the gene matches: 11. Germline CDR1 MGHDK, CDR2 SYGVNS. The CDR3 loop is CASSESIRDRGSYEQYF. CDR3 bases: TGTGCCAGCAGTGAGTCGATCCGGGACAGGGGGTCGTACGAGCAGTACTTC.

This clonotype was seen many times. The chain couples TRBV30 to TRBJ1-1; D remains ambiguous. Per the germline V gene, CDR1 is GTSNPN and CDR2 is SVGIG (reference sequence). V was cut by 3 bases and J by 0 bases, with 8 bases left in between. The CDR3 length is 13 residues. CDR3 DNA sequence: TGTGCCTGGAGGACAAATTTGAACACTGAAGCTTTCTTT. Encoded protein: CAWRTNLNTEAFF. Filled out from reference TRBV30 and TRBJ1-1, the complete variable domain reads SQTIHQWPATLVQPVGSPLSLECTVEGTSNPNLYWYRQAAGRGLQLLFYSVGIGQISSEVPQNLSASRPQDRQFILSSKKLLLSDSGFYLCAWRTNLNTEAFFGQGTRLTVV.

The chain employs TRBV3-1 and TRBJ2-5; D is possibly TRBD1 (6 bases). CDR1 and CDR2 from the germline V gene are LGHDT and YNNKEL (reference sequence). The CDR3 length is 19 residues. V was shortened by 4 bases and J by 0 bases, with 24 bases between the two germline ends. CDR3 sequence: CASSPQDIGGIPNQETQYF. The CDR3 nucleotides read TGTGCCAGCAGCCCACAAGATATAGGGGGTATACCCAACCAAGAGACCCAGTACTTC.

This clonotype was counted between two and nine times. V gene TRBV7-9 combines with J gene TRBJ2-7, with TRBD1 matching 7 bases. The CDR3 extends over 14 amino acids. V was pared by 5 bases and J by 4 bases, with 8 bases of the junction left unmatched. Per germline, CDR1 SEHNR and CDR2 FQNEAQ (reference sequence). CDR3 protein: CASSPQTGLYEQYF. DNA for the CDR3: TGTGCCAGCAGCCCCCAGACAGGGTTGTACGAGCAGTACTTC.

The chain couples TRBV6-2 or TRBV6-3 to TRBJ2-7, with TRBD2 matching over 7 bases. The CDR3 loop spans 15 amino acids. CDR1 and CDR2 (germline): MNHEY, SVGEGT. The V and J ends lost 11 bases and 4 bases, in that order; junction bases with no gene match: 17. The DNA for the CDR3 is TGTGCCGCAAGAGGGGCTAGCGGTCTTGTTTACGAGCAGTACTTC. Its translation: CAARGASGLVYEQYF.

In its sample, this clonotype was seen many times. This sequence joins TRBV7-8 and TRBJ2-1; the match to TRBD2 covers 10 bases. The CDR3 has 17 residues. J lost 3 bases, V lost 2 bases, and 7 bases had no gene match. The germline V gene has CDR1 SGHVS and CDR2 FQNEAQ. The CDR3 nucleotides read TGTGCCAGCAGCTTACCGCGGGCTAGCGGGGGCTACAATGAGCAGTTCTTC. As protein: CASSLPRASGGYNEQFF. The whole variable domain, remainder taken from reference TRBV7-8 and TRBJ2-1, is GAGVSQSPRYKVAKRGQDVALRCDPISGHVSLFWYQQALGQGPEFLTYFQNEAQLDKSGLPSDRFFAERPEGSVSTLKIQRTQQEDSAVYLCASSLPRASGGYNEQFFGPGTRLTVL.